Only a few counts were recorded for the clone carrying this T cell receptor beta chain. Its antigen remains unidentified. Additional DNA sequences in this sample encode the identical CDR3. This sample is drawn from a study of shared clonotypes between healthy human individuals. Study-level background: The plates for each donor numbered three CD4 naive, three CD4 memory, two CD8 naive and one CD8 memory. Study-wide results and limits: The authors sampled blood alone, and tissue repertoires likely differ. Non-shared clonotypes were found to have lower generation probabilities than the clonotypes that were shared by all four of the sorted-subset donors.

The donors were adults (healthy and HIV-negative) with no recent acute infections or vaccinations. Profiled with immunoSEQ multiplex PCR; TCRdb holds only in-frame clones, not every one. The table shows roughly 2 million clones, with nearly 97% occurring only once. Trimming shortened V by 2 bases and J by 1 base, and 2 bases separated the two germline ends. This CDR3 is built from 11 residues. The germline CDR1 and CDR2 sequences are DFQATT and SNEGSKA (reference sequence). The sequence derives from a man aged 18 to 30 in good health. Sample: naive CD4+ T cells sorted from blood. Noted subset: CD45RA+ positively selected. The chain is built from TRBV20-1 and TRBJ1-2; no firm D call. This CDR3 is CSARSNYGYTF. The CDR3 DNA sequence: TGCAGTGCTAGAAGTAACTATGGCTACACCTTC.